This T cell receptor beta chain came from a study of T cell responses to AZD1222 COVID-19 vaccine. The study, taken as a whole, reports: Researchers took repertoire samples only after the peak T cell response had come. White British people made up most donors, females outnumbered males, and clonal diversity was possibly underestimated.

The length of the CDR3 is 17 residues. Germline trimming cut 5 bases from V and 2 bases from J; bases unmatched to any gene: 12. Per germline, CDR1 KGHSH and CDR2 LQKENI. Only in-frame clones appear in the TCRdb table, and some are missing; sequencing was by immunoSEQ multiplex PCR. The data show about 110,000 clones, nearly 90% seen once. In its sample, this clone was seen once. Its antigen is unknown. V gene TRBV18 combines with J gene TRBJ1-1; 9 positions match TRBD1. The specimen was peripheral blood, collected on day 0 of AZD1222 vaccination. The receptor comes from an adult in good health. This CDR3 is CASSTDRGTGQNTEAFF. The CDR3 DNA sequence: TGTGCCAGCTCAACCGACAGGGGGACGGGACAAAACACTGAAGCTTTCTTT.